Following are 11 T cell receptor beta chains from one sample sequenced in a study of T cell responses to AZD1222 COVID-19 vaccine. Assay used: immunoSEQ multiplex PCR; TCRdb lists only in-frame clones, some missing. This sample has about 160,000 clones, with about 92% found just once. Source: peripheral blood, taken 28 days after the second AZD1222 dose. These receptor sequences come from an adult who received the AZD1222 COVID-19 vaccine.

The chain couples TRBV4-3 to TRBJ2-2; TRBD1 matches 8 bases. The V gene end was trimmed by 0 bases and the J gene end by 4 bases; junction bases not matched to a gene: 7. This CDR3 region has 17 residues. Germline V gene data show CDR1 as LGHNA and CDR2 as YSLEER. This chain's CDR3 is CASSQDSATGVTGELFF. The CDR3 DNA sequence: TGCGCCAGCAGCCAAGATTCGGCGACAGGGGTCACCGGGGAGCTGTTTTTT.

V gene TRBV7-9 combines with J gene TRBJ1-2; 9 bases fit TRBD1. Germline-derived CDR1 and CDR2 are SEHNR and FQNEAQ (reference sequence). The CDR3 has 14 residues. V shed 5 bases, J shed 2 bases, and the junction held 3 bases outside the gene matches. CDR3 nucleotide sequence: TGTGCCAGCAGCAAGGGACAGGGAAACTATGGCTACACCTTC. This sequence encodes CASSKGQGNYGYTF.

V and J are TRBV30 and TRBJ2-5; D may be TRBD2 (6 bases). The V and J ends lost 0 bases and 5 bases respectively, with 19 bases between them. The CDR3 covers 16 residues. From germline, CDR1 is GTSNPN and CDR2 SVGIG (reference sequence). CDR3 residues: CAWSVSRGNGRETQYF. CDR3 coding DNA: TGTGCCTGGAGTGTAAGCCGAGGTAATGGGAGGGAGACCCAGTACTTC.

The chain links TRBV6-2 or TRBV6-3 to TRBJ1-5; D is uncertain. Germline loops: CDR1 MNHEY, CDR2 SVGEGT. V lost 2 bases and J 7 bases, leaving 9 bases between the germline ends. The CDR3 contains 13 residues. The CDR3 sequence is CASSYPVEQPQHF. CDR3 coding DNA: TGTGCCAGCAGTTACCCGGTGGAGCAGCCCCAGCATTTT.

This CDR3 is CASNAESYNEQFF. The DNA of the CDR3 is TGTGCCAGCAACGCCGAGTCCTACAATGAGCAGTTCTTC. V is TRBV2 and J is TRBJ2-1; no reliable D call. Germline values: CDR1 SNHLY, CDR2 FYNNEI. This CDR3 has 13 amino acids. Trimming removed 7 bases from V and 1 base from J, with 8 bases in between.

This chain uses TRBV10-1 with TRBJ2-1, with D uncertain. V was pared by 2 bases and J by 11 bases, with 10 bases between. The CDR3 is 12 amino acids. Looked up from germline, CDR1 is WNHNN and CDR2 is SYGVQD (reference sequence). The CDR3 reads CASSEPAEKQFF. The CDR3 DNA reads TGCGCCAGCAGTGAGCCGGCAGAAAAGCAGTTCTTC.

The CDR3 here is CASSLEQGPYEQYF. CDR3 nucleotide sequence: TGTGCCAGCAGCTTAGAACAGGGTCCCTACGAGCAGTACTTC. The rearrangement links TRBV7-2 to TRBJ2-7; maybe TRBD1 (6 bases). The CDR3 has 14 residues. Germline V gene sequence: CDR1 SGHTA, CDR2 FQGNSA. Trimming took 1 base from V and 2 from J, leaving 9 bases between them.

This chain uses TRBV7-3 with TRBJ2-3; D is unclear. The V end was cut by 5 bases, the J end by 2 bases, with 14 bases between. CDR3 length equals 15 residues. Germline CDR1 reads SGHTA; CDR2 reads FQGTGA. The CDR3 reads CASSHFGRTTDTQYF. CDR3 DNA: TGTGCCAGCAGCCACTTCGGGCGAACCACAGATACGCAGTATTTT.

This clone was counted a few times. The J gene is TRBJ2-2, the V gene TRBV10-1; D gene uncertain. Trimming removed 4 bases at V and 0 bases at J, with 6 bases between. CDR3 size: 14 residues. Germline V gene lookup returns CDR1 WNHNN and CDR2 SYGVQD (reference sequence). CDR3 sequence: CASSGHANTGELFF. CDR3 coding DNA: TGCGCCAGCAGTGGGCACGCGAACACCGGGGAGCTGTTTTTT.

J is TRBJ1-2 and V is TRBV10-3; D gene uncertain. The CDR3 spans 16 residues. V shed 4 bases and J shed 0 bases, with 15 bases lying between them. Germline V CDR1 and CDR2: ENHRY, SYGVKD. CDR3 DNA sequence: TGTGCCATCAGTGGAGGGAACAGACTTTCTAACTATGGCTACACCTTC. The encoded protein is CAISGGNRLSNYGYTF.

V and J are TRBV15 and TRBJ2-6; no reliable D call. The CDR3 has 15 amino acids. Trimming removed 4 bases from V and 4 bases from J, with 11 bases in between. The germline V gene has CDR1 LNHNV and CDR2 YYDKDF (reference sequence). The CDR3 nucleotides are TGTGCCACCAGCATTCAGCAGGCGGGGGCCAACGTCCTGACTTTC. Residues: CATSIQQAGANVLTF.